The present entry profiles one T cell receptor (beta chain) with its context. As yet, its antigen is unknown. The CDR3 has 17 amino acids. Germline V gene data show CDR1 as SGHTA and CDR2 as FQGNSA. V lost 0 bases, J lost 6 bases, and 7 bases stayed unmatched. MiXCR, applied by TCRdb to the RT-PCR reads, yields one record per CDR3 protein. The data contain 450,000 to 700,000 distinct CDR3 sequences, around 15% of them seen just once; the ten biggest clones take up roughly 10%. The sample belongs to a study of response to subunit inactivated influenza vaccine. Study-wide results and caveats: Each seasonal influenza vaccination recruits few new T cells, the authors suggested.

The rearrangement uses TRBV7-2 and TRBJ2-1; TRBD2 matches at 11 bases. This TCR derives from a man in his fifties who received an inactivated influenza vaccine. This sample comprised PBMCs from blood, obtained 11 to 12 days after vaccination. The CDR3 loop reads CASSLAPTSGGLNEQFF. CDR3 DNA: TGTGCCAGCAGCTTAGCCCCTACTAGCGGGGGTCTCAATGAGCAGTTCTTC.